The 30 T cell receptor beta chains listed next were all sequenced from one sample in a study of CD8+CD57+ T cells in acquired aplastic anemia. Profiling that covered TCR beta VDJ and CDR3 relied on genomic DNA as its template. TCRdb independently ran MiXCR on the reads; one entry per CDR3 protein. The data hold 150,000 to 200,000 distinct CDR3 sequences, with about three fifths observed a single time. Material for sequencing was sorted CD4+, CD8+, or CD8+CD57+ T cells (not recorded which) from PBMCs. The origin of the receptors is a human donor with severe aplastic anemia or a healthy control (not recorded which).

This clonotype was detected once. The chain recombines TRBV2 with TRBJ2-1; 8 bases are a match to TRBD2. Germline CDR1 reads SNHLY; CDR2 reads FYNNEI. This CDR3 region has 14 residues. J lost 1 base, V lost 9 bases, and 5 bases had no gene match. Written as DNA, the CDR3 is TGTGCCAGTAATAGCGGGGTTTCCTACAATGAGCAGTTCTTC. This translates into CASNSGVSYNEQFF.

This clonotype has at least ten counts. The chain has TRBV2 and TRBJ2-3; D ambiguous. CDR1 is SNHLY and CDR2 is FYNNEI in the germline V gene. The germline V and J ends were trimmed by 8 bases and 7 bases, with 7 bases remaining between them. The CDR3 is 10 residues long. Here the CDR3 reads CASLGNTQYF. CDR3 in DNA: TGTGCCAGCTTAGGGAATACGCAGTATTTT. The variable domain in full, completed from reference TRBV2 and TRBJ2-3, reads EPEVTQTPSHQVTQMGQEVILRCVPISNHLYFYWYRQILGQKVEFLVSFYNNEISEKSEIFDDQFSVERPDGSNFTLKIRSTKLEDSAMYFCASLGNTQYFGPGTRLTVL.

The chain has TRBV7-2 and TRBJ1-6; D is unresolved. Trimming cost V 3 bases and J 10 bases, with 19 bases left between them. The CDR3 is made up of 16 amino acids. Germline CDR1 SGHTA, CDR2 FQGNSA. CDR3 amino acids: CASSLRDGPPGSPLHF. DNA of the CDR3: TGTGCCAGCAGCTTGCGCGACGGGCCTCCGGGCTCACCCCTCCACTTT.

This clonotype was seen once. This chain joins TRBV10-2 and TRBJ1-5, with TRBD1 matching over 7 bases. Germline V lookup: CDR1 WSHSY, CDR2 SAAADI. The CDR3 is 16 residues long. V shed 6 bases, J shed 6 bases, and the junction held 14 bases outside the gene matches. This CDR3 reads CASSDKQGLVGQPQHF. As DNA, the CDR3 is TGCGCCAGCAGCGATAAACAGGGGCTGGTGGGTCAGCCCCAGCATTTT.

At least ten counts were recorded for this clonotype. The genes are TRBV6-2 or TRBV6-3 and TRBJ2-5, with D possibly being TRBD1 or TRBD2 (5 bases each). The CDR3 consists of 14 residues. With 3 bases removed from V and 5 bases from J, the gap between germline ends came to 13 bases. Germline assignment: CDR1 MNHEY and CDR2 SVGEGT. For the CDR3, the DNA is TGTGCCAGCAGTTATATATTGGGGGTGGAGACCCAGTACTTC. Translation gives CASSYILGVETQYF.

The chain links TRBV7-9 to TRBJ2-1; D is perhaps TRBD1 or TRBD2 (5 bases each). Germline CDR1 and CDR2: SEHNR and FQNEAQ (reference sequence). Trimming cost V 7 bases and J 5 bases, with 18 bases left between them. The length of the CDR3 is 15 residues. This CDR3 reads CASILYVGVNNEQFF. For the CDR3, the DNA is TGTGCCAGCATCCTCTACGTGGGGGTAAACAATGAGCAGTTCTTC.

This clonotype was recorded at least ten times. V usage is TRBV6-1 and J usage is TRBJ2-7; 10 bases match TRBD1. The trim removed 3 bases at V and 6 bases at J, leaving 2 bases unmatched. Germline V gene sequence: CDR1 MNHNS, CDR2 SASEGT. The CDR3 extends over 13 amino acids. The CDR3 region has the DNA TGTGCCAGCAGTGACAGGACAGGGGGCGAGCAGTACTTC. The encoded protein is CASSDRTGGEQYF.

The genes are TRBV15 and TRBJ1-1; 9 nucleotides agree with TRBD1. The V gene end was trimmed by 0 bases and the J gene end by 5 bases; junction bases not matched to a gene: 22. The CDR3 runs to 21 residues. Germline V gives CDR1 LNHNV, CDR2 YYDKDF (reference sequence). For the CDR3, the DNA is TGTGCCACCAGCAGAGATTCCCCAAAATGGGACAGGGCTGACCGTTGGACTGAAGCTTTCTTT. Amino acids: CATSRDSPKWDRADRWTEAFF.

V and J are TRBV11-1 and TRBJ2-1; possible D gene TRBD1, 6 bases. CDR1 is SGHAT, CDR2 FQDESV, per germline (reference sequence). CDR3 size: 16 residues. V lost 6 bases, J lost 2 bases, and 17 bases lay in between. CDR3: CASRGFRGVPYNEQFF. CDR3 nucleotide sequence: TGTGCCAGCAGAGGATTCAGGGGAGTACCCTACAATGAGCAGTTCTTC.

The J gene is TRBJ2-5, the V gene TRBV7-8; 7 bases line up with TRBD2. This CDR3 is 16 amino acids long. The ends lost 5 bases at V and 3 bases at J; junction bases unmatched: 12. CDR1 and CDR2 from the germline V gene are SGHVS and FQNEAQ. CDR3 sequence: CASSRSGWGGEETQYF. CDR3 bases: TGTGCCAGCAGCCGATCCGGGTGGGGGGGTGAAGAGACCCAGTACTTC.

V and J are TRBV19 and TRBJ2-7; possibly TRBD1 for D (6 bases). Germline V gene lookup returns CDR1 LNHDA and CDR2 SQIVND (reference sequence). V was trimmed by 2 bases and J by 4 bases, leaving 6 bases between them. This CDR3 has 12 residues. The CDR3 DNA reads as TGTGCCAGTAGTATACAGGGGTACGAGCAGTACTTC. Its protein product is CASSIQGYEQYF. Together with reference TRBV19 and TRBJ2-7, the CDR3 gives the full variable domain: DGGITQSPKYLFRKEGQNVTLSCEQNLNHDAMYWYRQDPGQGLRLIYYSQIVNDFQKGDIAEGYSVSREKKESFPLTVTSAQKNPTAFYLCASSIQGYEQYFGPGTRLTVT.

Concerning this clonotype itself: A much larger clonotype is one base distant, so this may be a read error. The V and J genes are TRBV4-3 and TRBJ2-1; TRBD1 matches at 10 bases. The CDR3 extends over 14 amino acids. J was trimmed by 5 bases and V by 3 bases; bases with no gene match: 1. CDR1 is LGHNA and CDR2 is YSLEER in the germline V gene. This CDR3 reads CASSQGTGDNEQFF. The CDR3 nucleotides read TGCGCCAGCAGCCAGGGGACAGGGGACAATGAGCAGTTCTTC.

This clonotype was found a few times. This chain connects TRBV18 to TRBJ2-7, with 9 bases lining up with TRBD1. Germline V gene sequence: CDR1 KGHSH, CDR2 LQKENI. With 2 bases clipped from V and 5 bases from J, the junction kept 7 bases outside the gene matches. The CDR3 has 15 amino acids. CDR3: CASSPMGQGGNEQYF. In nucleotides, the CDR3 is TGTGCCAGCTCACCAATGGGACAGGGCGGGAACGAGCAGTACTTC.

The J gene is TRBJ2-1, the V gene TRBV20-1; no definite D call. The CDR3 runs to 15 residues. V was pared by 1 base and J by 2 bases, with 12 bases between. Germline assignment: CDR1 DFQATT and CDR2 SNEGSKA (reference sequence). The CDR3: CSARAPKDPYNEQFF. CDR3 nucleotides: TGCAGTGCTAGAGCCCCTAAGGACCCCTACAATGAGCAGTTCTTC.

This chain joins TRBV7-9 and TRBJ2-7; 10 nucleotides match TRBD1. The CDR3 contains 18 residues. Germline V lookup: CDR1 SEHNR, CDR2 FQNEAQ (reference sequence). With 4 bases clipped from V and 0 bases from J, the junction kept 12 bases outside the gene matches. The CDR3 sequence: CASSSPGQGLRDSYEQYF. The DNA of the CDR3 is TGTGCCAGCAGCTCACCGGGACAGGGGTTGCGGGACTCCTACGAGCAGTACTTC.

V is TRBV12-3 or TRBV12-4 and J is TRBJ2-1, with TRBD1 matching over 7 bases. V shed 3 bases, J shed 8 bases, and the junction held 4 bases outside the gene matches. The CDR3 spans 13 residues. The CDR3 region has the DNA TGTGCCAGCAGTTTGACAGGGTATGATGAGCAGTTCTTC. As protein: CASSLTGYDEQFF.

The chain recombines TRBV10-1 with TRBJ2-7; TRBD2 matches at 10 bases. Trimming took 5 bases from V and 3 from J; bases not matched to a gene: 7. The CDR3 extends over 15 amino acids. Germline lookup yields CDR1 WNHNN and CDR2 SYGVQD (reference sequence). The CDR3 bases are TGCGCCAGCAGTCAAGGACTAGCGGTGGACTACGAGCAGTACTTC. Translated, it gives CASSQGLAVDYEQYF.

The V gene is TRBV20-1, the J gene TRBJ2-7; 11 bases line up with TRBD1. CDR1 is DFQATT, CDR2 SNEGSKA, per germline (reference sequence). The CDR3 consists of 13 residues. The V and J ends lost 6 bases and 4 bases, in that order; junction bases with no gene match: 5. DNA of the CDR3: TGCAGTGCAAGGGACAGGGGGGGGTACGAGCAGTACTTC. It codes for CSARDRGGYEQYF.

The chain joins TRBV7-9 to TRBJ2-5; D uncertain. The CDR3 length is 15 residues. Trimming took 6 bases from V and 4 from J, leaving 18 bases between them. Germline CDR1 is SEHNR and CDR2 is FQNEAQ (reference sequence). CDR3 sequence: CASRHDTAATETQYF. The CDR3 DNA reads TGTGCCAGCAGACATGACACCGCGGCCACAGAGACCCAGTACTTC.

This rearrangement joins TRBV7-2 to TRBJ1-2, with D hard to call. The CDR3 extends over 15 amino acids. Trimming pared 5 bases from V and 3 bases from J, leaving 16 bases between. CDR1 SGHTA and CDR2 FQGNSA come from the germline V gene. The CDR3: CASSDQVGWDYGYTF. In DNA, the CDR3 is TGTGCCAGCAGCGACCAGGTCGGCTGGGACTATGGCTACACCTTC.

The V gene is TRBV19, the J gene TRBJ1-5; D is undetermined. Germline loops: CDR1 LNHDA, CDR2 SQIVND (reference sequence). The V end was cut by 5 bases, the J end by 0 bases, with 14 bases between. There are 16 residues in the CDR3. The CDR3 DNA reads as TGTGCCAGTAGTCTACCGGGAAAAGATAGCAATCAGCCCCAGCATTTT. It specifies CASSLPGKDSNQPQHF.

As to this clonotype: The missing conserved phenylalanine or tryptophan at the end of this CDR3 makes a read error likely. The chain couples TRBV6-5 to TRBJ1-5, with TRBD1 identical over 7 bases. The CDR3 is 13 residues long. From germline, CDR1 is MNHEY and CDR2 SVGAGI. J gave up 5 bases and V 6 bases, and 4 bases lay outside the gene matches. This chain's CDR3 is CASSYTGDQPQHS. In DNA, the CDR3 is TGTGCCAGCAGCTATACAGGGGATCAGCCCCAGCATTCT.

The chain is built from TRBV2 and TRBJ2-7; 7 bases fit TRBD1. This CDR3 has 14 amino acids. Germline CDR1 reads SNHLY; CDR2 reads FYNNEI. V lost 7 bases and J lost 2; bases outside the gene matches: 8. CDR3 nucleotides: TGTGCCAGCACTACCGGACAGGCTACCTACGAGCAGTACTTC. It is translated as CASTTGQATYEQYF.

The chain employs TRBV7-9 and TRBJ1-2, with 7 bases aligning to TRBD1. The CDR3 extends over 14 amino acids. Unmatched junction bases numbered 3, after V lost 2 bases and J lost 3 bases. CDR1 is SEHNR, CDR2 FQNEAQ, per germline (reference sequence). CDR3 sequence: CASSLPGGDYGYTF. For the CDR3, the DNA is TGTGCCAGCAGCTTACCAGGGGGTGACTATGGCTACACCTTC.

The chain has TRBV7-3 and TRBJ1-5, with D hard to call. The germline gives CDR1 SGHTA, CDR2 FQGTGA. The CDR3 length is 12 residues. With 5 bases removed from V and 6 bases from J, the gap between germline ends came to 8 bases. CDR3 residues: CASSPRSQPQHF. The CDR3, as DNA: TGTGCCAGCAGCCCGAGATCTCAGCCCCAGCATTTT.

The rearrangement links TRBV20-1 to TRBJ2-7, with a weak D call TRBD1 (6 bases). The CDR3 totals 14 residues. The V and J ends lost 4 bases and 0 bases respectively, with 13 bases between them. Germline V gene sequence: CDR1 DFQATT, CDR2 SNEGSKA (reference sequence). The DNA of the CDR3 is TGCAGTGCTACAGGGGTCCTTGGCTCCTACGAGCAGTACTTC. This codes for CSATGVLGSYEQYF.

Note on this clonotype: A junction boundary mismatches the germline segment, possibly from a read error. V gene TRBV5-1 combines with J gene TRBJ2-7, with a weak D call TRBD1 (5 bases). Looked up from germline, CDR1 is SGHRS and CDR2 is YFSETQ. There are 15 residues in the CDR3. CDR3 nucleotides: TGTGCCAGCAGCTTGGTAGGGGAACTCGCCTACGAGCAGTACTTC. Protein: CASSLVGELAYEQYF.

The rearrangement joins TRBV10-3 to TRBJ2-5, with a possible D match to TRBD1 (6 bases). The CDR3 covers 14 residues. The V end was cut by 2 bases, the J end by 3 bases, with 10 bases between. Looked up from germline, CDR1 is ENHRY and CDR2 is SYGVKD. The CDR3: CAISETGKKETQYF. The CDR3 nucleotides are TGTGCCATCAGTGAGACAGGGAAAAAAGAGACCCAGTACTTC.

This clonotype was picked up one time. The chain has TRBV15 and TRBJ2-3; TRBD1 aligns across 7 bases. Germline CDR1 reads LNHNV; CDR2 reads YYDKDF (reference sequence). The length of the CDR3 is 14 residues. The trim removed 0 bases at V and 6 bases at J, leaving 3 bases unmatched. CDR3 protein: CATSRDMGQDTQYF. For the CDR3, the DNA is TGTGCCACCAGCAGAGATATGGGACAGGATACGCAGTATTTT.

CDR3 amino acids: CASSPWTGGSTGELFF. In DNA form, the CDR3 reads TGTGCCAGCAGCCCCTGGACAGGGGGAAGCACCGGGGAGCTGTTTTTT. V usage is TRBV7-9 and J usage is TRBJ2-2, with 10 bases identical to TRBD1. The CDR3 is 16 residues long. The V and J ends lost 5 bases and 4 bases, in that order; junction bases with no gene match: 7. CDR1 is SEHNR, CDR2 FQNEAQ, per germline (reference sequence).